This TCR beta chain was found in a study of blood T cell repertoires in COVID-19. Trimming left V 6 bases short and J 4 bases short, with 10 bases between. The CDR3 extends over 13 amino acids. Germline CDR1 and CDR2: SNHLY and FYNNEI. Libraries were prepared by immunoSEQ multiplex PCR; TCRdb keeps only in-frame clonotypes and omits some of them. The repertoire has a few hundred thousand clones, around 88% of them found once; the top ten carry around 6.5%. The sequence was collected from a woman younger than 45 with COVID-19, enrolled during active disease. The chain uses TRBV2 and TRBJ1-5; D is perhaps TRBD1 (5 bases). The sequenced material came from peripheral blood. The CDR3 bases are TGTGCCAGCAGGGAGGGACTGAATCAGCCCCAGCATTTT. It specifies CASREGLNQPQHF.